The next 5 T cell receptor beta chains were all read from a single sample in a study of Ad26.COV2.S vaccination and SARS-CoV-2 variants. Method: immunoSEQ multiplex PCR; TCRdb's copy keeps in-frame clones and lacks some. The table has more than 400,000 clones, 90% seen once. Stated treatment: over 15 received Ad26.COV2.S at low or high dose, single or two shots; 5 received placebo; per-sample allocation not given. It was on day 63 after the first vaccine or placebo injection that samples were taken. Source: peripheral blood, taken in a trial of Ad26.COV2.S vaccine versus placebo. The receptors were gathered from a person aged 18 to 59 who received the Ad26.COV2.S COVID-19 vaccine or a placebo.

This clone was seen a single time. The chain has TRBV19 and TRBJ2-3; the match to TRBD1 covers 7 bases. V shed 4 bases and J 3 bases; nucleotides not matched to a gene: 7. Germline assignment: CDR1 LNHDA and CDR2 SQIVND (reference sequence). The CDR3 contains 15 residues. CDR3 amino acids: CASSKGGAGTDTQYF. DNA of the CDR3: TGTGCCAGTAGTAAAGGGGGCGCGGGTACAGATACGCAGTATTTT.

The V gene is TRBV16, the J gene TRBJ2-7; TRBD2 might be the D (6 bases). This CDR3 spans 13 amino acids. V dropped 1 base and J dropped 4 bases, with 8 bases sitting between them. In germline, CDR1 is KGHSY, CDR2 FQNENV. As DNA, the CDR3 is TGTGCCAGCAGCCAATTGGCGGGATACGAGCAGTACTTC. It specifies CASSQLAGYEQYF.

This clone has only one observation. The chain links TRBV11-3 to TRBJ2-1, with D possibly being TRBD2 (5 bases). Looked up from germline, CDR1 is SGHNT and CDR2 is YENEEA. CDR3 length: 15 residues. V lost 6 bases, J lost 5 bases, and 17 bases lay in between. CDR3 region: CASSQGSGWDNEQFF. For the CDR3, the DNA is TGTGCCAGCAGTCAAGGATCGGGGTGGGACAATGAGCAGTTCTTC.

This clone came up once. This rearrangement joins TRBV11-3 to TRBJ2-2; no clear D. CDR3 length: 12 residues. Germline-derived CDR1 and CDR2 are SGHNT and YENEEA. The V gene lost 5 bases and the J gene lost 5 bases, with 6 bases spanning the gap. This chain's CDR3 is CASSPQTGELFF. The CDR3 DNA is TGTGCCAGCAGCCCACAAACCGGGGAGCTGTTTTTT.

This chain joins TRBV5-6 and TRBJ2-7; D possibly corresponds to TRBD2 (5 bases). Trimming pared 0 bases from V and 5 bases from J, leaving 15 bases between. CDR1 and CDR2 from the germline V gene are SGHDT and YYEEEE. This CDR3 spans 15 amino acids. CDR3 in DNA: TGTGCCAGCAGCTTGGTAGGGAGTCAGCTCCACGAGCAGTACTTC. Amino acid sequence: CASSLVGSQLHEQYF.